The rows below give T cell receptor beta chains drawn from one sample of a study of cytomegalovirus exposure and HLA in healthy donors. Clones were sequenced by immunoSEQ multiplex PCR, and TCRdb holds only the in-frame ones, with some missing. The table shows 150,000 to 170,000 clones, with about four fifths occurring only once. Sequenced sample: PBMCs. These receptors were taken from a young man in good health and CMV-seronegative. The CDR3 runs from the conserved cysteine through the conserved F or W. The D gene is left open where the match is weak. Rows give clone size only sometimes, using once, few, many, or a class for an expanded clone.

NA,NA,TRBV5-1,TRBJ2-5,CASSLEGVRETQYF,TGCGCCAGCAGCTTGGAGGGGGTTAGGGAGACCCAGTACTTC
NA,NA,TRBV6-5,TRBJ1-4,CASSYRTATNEKLFF,TGTGCCAGCAGTTACAGGACAGCAACTAATGAAAAACTGTTTTTT
TRBD1,once,TRBV5-1,TRBJ1-2,CASSTGQGFYGYTF,TGCGCCAGCAGCACGGGACAGGGTTTCTATGGCTACACCTTC
TRBD2,NA,TRBV2,TRBJ2-3,CASSEQAGYTDTQYF,TGTGCCAGCAGTGAACAAGCGGGGTATACAGATACGCAGTATTTT
TRBD1,NA,TRBV19,TRBJ1-4,CASSIEGQGYEKLFF,TGTGCCAGTAGTATAGAGGGACAGGGCTACGAAAAACTGTTTTTT
NA,NA,TRBV11-3,TRBJ2-3,CASSPTLETDTQYF,TGTGCCAGCAGCCCCACTCTAGAGACAGATACGCAGTATTTT
TRBD2,few,TRBV5-5,TRBJ2-1,CASSSPLAGGRNEQFF,TGTGCCAGCAGCTCCCCCCTAGCGGGGGGGCGTAATGAGCAGTTCTTC
TRBD1,NA,TRBV9,TRBJ2-7,CASSPDRFSYEQYF,TGTGCCAGCAGCCCGGACAGGTTCTCCTACGAGCAGTACTTC
TRBD1,NA,TRBV5-1,TRBJ1-5,CASSLGTENQPQHF,TGCGCCAGCAGCCTCGGGACAGAGAATCAGCCCCAGCATTTT
NA,few,TRBV6-1,TRBJ1-6,CASSEEFGRVTSPLHF,TGTGCCAGCAGTGAAGAATTCGGCAGGGTAACTTCACCCCTCCACTTT
NA,NA,TRBV4-1,TRBJ2-1,CASSPWDTYLNEQFF,TGCGCCAGCAGCCCTTGGGACACCTATTTGAATGAGCAGTTCTTC
TRBD2,NA,TRBV6-1,TRBJ2-4,CASSEGSGEGIQYF,TGTGCCAGCAGTGAGGGTAGCGGGGAGGGCATTCAGTACTTC
NA,NA,TRBV11-2,TRBJ1-1,CASSLVATGNTEAFF,TGTGCCAGCAGCTTAGTAGCGACAGGGAACACTGAAGCTTTCTTT
NA,NA,TRBV25-1,TRBJ2-1,CASSEHRNEQFF,TGTGCCAGCAGTGAGCATAGAAATGAGCAGTTCTTC
NA,NA,TRBV18,TRBJ1-3,CASSPEGATGLSGNTIYF,TGTGCCAGCTCACCTGAAGGGGCAACAGGGCTTTCTGGAAACACCATATATTTT
NA,NA,TRBV29-1,TRBJ2-1,CSVGLGGSYNEQFF,TGCAGCGTTGGACTAGGTGGAAGCTACAATGAGCAGTTCTTC
TRBD1,NA,TRBV6-5,TRBJ1-4,CASRHTGDGEKLFF,TGTGCCAGCAGACACACAGGGGACGGTGAAAAACTGTTTTTT
NA,few,TRBV28,TRBJ1-5,CASSLRGYQPQHF,TGTGCCAGCAGTTTAAGGGGCTATCAGCCCCAGCATTTT
NA,NA,TRBV7-9,TRBJ1-2,CASSLQPRELDYGYTF,TGTGCCAGCAGCCTTCAGCCCAGGGAATTAGACTATGGCTACACCTTC
NA,NA,TRBV5-1,TRBJ2-2,CASSLAPISGELFF,TGCGCCAGCAGCTTGGCCCCCATTAGCGGGGAGCTGTTTTTT
NA,NA,TRBV11-2,TRBJ1-2,CASSPFPQTGSANYGYTF,TGTGCCAGCAGTCCCTTCCCCCAAACAGGCTCAGCTAACTATGGCTACACCTTC
NA,once,TRBV28,TRBJ1-1,CASSSSWGTTTEAFF,TGTGCCAGCAGTTCAAGTTGGGGGACAACTACTGAAGCTTTCTTT